This is a list of T cell receptor beta chains from one sample in a study of blood T cell repertoires in COVID-19. TCRdb's copy holds only in-frame clones and misses some; the assay was immunoSEQ multiplex PCR. The data show under 450,000 clones, around 87% seen once. Source material: PBMCs or T cells enriched from blood (not recorded which). The source is a young man who had recovered from COVID-19. The CDR3 runs from the conserved cysteine through the conserved F or W.

V	J	CDR3
TRBV5-1	TRBJ1-1	CASSEGQGLRPEAFF
TRBV29-1	TRBJ2-5	CSAEKQGGRETQYF
TRBV18	TRBJ1-2	CASSPNPGHNYGYTF
TRBV13	TRBJ1-2	CASSLEGTGAYGYTF
TRBV27	TRBJ1-6	CASTQNSYNSPLHF
TRBV4-3	TRBJ2-5	CASSQSRGGGAEETQYF
TRBV5-6	TRBJ1-4	CASSGRTGTGNEKLFF
TRBV3-1/TRBV3-2	TRBJ1-2	CASSGTDYGYTF
TRBV19	TRBJ2-5	CASSISGQNQETQYF
TRBV5-1	TRBJ1-5	CASSETDRVTQPQHF
TRBV5-3	TRBJ1-6	CARSSLFRSTFYNSPLHF
TRBV18	TRBJ1-2	CASSKQGDYGYTF
TRBV12-3/TRBV12-4	TRBJ2-1	CASSLRGRQFF
TRBV29-1	TRBJ2-1	CSARGGWTYNEQFF
TRBV28	TRBJ1-6	CASSLAGERWALHF
TRBV5-1	TRBJ2-7	CASSSRTDSYEQYF
TRBV14	TRBJ2-3	CASSPWSADTQYF
TRBV10-3	TRBJ2-2	CAISSGVTGELFF
TRBV7-2	TRBJ2-3	CASSSLVGGTQYF
TRBV30	TRBJ1-1	CAWTGNHSPFF
TRBV3-1/TRBV3-2	TRBJ2-7	CASSQGLAPYEQYF
TRBV9	TRBJ1-3	CASSASSGNTIYF
TRBV14	TRBJ2-1	CASSQAPGNEQFF
TRBV6-4	TRBJ2-1	CASSDSGGVNEQFF
TRBV14	TRBJ2-3	CASSQDWLAGGPYSTDTQYF
TRBV5-1	TRBJ1-3	CASSLARPGGNTIYF
TRBV6-1	TRBJ2-2	CASSEVQGAPGELFF
TRBV9	TRBJ1-1	CASSVQGTGTEAFF
TRBV6-1	TRBJ1-6	CASSEAGASSYNSPLHF
TRBV6-5	TRBJ1-3	CASTTVRGNTIYF
TRBV5-1	TRBJ1-6	CASSLEGIGSPLHF